This is a list of T cell receptor beta chains from one sample in a study of blood T cell repertoires in COVID-19. Sequencing was performed with immunoSEQ multiplex PCR; in TCRdb, only in-frame clones are kept and a portion is missing. Among 56,000 or so clones listed, around 92% were seen once. Source material: peripheral blood. These TCRs come from a human donor in a cohort sampled during active COVID-19. Both conserved end residues are part of each CDR3. The D gene is left open where the match is weak. For some rows the clone size is stated as once, few or many, or as a class when expanded; others skip it.

d_gene: .; len: 15; abundance: .; j_gene: TRBJ1-5; v_gene: TRBV2; CDR3aa: CASRGLGYSNQPQHF
d_gene: .; len: 13; abundance: .; j_gene: TRBJ2-3; v_gene: TRBV5-1; CDR3aa: CASSPGYTDTQYF
d_gene: TRBD1; len: 16; abundance: .; j_gene: TRBJ2-1; v_gene: TRBV9; CDR3aa: CASSVVGTERGNEQFF
d_gene: .; len: 15; abundance: .; j_gene: TRBJ2-1; v_gene: TRBV7-3; CDR3aa: CASSLTGVSYNEQFF
d_gene: TRBD2; len: 15; abundance: .; j_gene: TRBJ2-1; v_gene: TRBV5-4; CDR3aa: CASSTGGTSYNEQFF
d_gene: TRBD1; len: 16; abundance: .; j_gene: TRBJ2-2; v_gene: TRBV13; CDR3aa: CASSYPTGGNTGELFF
d_gene: .; len: 13; abundance: .; j_gene: TRBJ2-7; v_gene: TRBV10-3; CDR3aa: CAIQHYHSYEQYF
d_gene: TRBD2; len: 18; abundance: .; j_gene: TRBJ2-5; v_gene: TRBV5-1; CDR3aa: CASSPRLAGGFSQETQYF
d_gene: .; len: 14; abundance: few; j_gene: TRBJ1-5; v_gene: TRBV24-1; CDR3aa: CATSDSGSDQPQHF
d_gene: .; len: 14; abundance: .; j_gene: TRBJ1-1; v_gene: TRBV6-5; CDR3aa: CASSYGTLNTEAFF
d_gene: .; len: 16; abundance: .; j_gene: TRBJ2-3; v_gene: TRBV18; CDR3aa: CASSSSGTYISDTQYF
d_gene: .; len: 15; abundance: .; j_gene: TRBJ1-2; v_gene: TRBV7-2; CDR3aa: CASSLGLQGNHGYTF
d_gene: .; len: 15; abundance: .; j_gene: TRBJ1-6; v_gene: TRBV13; CDR3aa: CASSLEGARNSPLHF
d_gene: TRBD1; len: 15; abundance: .; j_gene: TRBJ2-7; v_gene: TRBV11-3; CDR3aa: CASSLGGQDSYEQYF
d_gene: TRBD2; len: 15; abundance: .; j_gene: TRBJ2-1; v_gene: TRBV7-9; CDR3aa: CASSPPGSGGNEQFF
d_gene: TRBD1; len: 15; abundance: .; j_gene: TRBJ2-2; v_gene: TRBV28; CDR3aa: CASSLQGAVAGELFF
d_gene: .; len: 13; abundance: once; j_gene: TRBJ2-7; v_gene: TRBV7-2; CDR3aa: CASSQGQDGGQYF
d_gene: TRBD1; len: 18; abundance: few; j_gene: TRBJ2-4; v_gene: TRBV6-9; CDR3aa: CASSPQDRGQVAKNIQYF
d_gene: .; len: 13; abundance: few; j_gene: TRBJ1-1; v_gene: TRBV12-3/TRBV12-4; CDR3aa: CASSLSQNTEAFF
d_gene: .; len: 16; abundance: .; j_gene: TRBJ1-4; v_gene: TRBV2; CDR3aa: CASNPAVGGSNEKLFF
d_gene: .; len: 14; abundance: .; j_gene: TRBJ1-1; v_gene: TRBV7-8; CDR3aa: CASRVGLSNTEAFF
d_gene: .; len: 17; abundance: .; j_gene: TRBJ1-1; v_gene: TRBV19; CDR3aa: CASSIGQGRFVNTEAFF
d_gene: .; len: 15; abundance: .; j_gene: TRBJ2-3; v_gene: TRBV7-9; CDR3aa: CASRRDSRRTDTQYF
d_gene: TRBD1; len: 16; abundance: .; j_gene: TRBJ1-2; v_gene: TRBV7-9; CDR3aa: CASSLGTGGGPYGYTF
d_gene: .; len: 14; abundance: .; j_gene: TRBJ2-1; v_gene: TRBV6-5; CDR3aa: CASSYQGYGGEVFF
d_gene: TRBD2; len: 17; abundance: .; j_gene: TRBJ2-3; v_gene: TRBV30; CDR3aa: CAWSVNQGTSGTDTQYF
d_gene: .; len: 15; abundance: .; j_gene: TRBJ2-6; v_gene: TRBV28; CDR3aa: CASRIGRAGANVLTF
d_gene: .; len: 13; abundance: .; j_gene: TRBJ2-7; v_gene: TRBV5-1; CDR3aa: CASYSGESYEQYF
d_gene: .; len: 14; abundance: .; j_gene: TRBJ2-7; v_gene: TRBV5-5; CDR3aa: CASSLDGRSYEQYF
d_gene: TRBD2; len: 16; abundance: .; j_gene: TRBJ2-2; v_gene: TRBV7-2; CDR3aa: CASSFAGGTNTGELFF
d_gene: TRBD1; len: 15; abundance: .; j_gene: TRBJ2-1; v_gene: TRBV5-1; CDR3aa: CASRGSLQGTNEQFF
d_gene: TRBD2; len: 19; abundance: .; j_gene: TRBJ2-1; v_gene: TRBV3-1/TRBV3-2; CDR3aa: CASSLGSGAGIGSYNEQFF
d_gene: TRBD2; len: 14; abundance: .; j_gene: TRBJ2-5; v_gene: TRBV7-3; CDR3aa: CASSLAGAVETQYF
d_gene: TRBD1; len: 12; abundance: .; j_gene: TRBJ1-1; v_gene: TRBV6-5; CDR3aa: CASRYRGTEAFF
d_gene: .; len: 12; abundance: .; j_gene: TRBJ1-1; v_gene: TRBV12-3/TRBV12-4; CDR3aa: CASSPRNTEAFF
d_gene: .; len: 17; abundance: few; j_gene: TRBJ2-7; v_gene: TRBV4-1; CDR3aa: CASSQEGAGSSREEQYF
d_gene: TRBD2; len: 15; abundance: .; j_gene: TRBJ2-7; v_gene: TRBV2; CDR3aa: CASKSGSGGTYEQYF
d_gene: .; len: 14; abundance: .; j_gene: TRBJ2-3; v_gene: TRBV19; CDR3aa: CASSHLGGTDTQYF
d_gene: TRBD2; len: 17; abundance: .; j_gene: TRBJ2-1; v_gene: TRBV18; CDR3aa: CASSRGAGGQIYNEQFF
d_gene: TRBD1; len: 12; abundance: .; j_gene: TRBJ1-2; v_gene: TRBV12-3/TRBV12-4; CDR3aa: CASRQGRNGYTF
d_gene: .; len: 16; abundance: .; j_gene: TRBJ2-2; v_gene: TRBV5-1; CDR3aa: CASSWAGLTNTGELFF
d_gene: .; len: 13; abundance: few; j_gene: TRBJ1-2; v_gene: TRBV4-3; CDR3aa: CASSQVGGNGYTF
d_gene: TRBD2; len: 18; abundance: .; j_gene: TRBJ2-5; v_gene: TRBV9; CDR3aa: CASSVSGILAGGQETQYF
d_gene: TRBD2; len: 15; abundance: .; j_gene: TRBJ2-3; v_gene: TRBV9; CDR3aa: CASSVDLAGKDTQYF
d_gene: TRBD1; len: 16; abundance: once; j_gene: TRBJ1-5; v_gene: TRBV20-1; CDR3aa: CSASRDRLVDNQPQHF
d_gene: .; len: 14; abundance: few; j_gene: TRBJ1-5; v_gene: TRBV6-5; CDR3aa: CASSTGQFNQPQHF